Below, 20 T cell receptor beta chains from the same sample are listed, as sequenced in a study of cytomegalovirus exposure and HLA in healthy donors. PCR involved 60 Vbeta and 13 Jbeta primers. Profiling relied on immunoSEQ multiplex PCR, and the TCRdb table lists in-frame clones only, not all of them. Seen in this sample are about 200,000 clones; the ten most common clones hold about 6.8%. Sequencing was performed on PBMCs. The source of these receptors is a man younger than 40 in good health and CMV-seronegative.

This chain joins TRBV10-3 and TRBJ2-7; perhaps TRBD2 as D (5 bases). The CDR3 spans 15 residues. V dropped 3 bases and J dropped 1 base, with 13 bases sitting between them. CDR1 is ENHRY and CDR2 is SYGVKD in the germline V gene. CDR3 amino acids: CAISDSGRGSYEQYF. The CDR3 DNA reads TGTGCCATCAGTGACTCAGGCCGCGGGTCCTACGAGCAGTACTTC.

The V and J genes are TRBV6-4 and TRBJ2-2; 7 nucleotides align to TRBD1. This CDR3 comprises 14 residues. The ends lost 6 bases at V and 3 bases at J; junction bases unmatched: 4. Germline lookup yields CDR1 MRHNA and CDR2 SNTAGT. For the CDR3, the DNA is TGTGCCAGCAGAACAGGGGCAGACACCGGGGAGCTGTTTTTT. Residues: CASRTGADTGELFF.

V and J are TRBV6-5 and TRBJ1-4, with no clear D. This CDR3 contains 13 residues. V was pared by 0 bases and J by 11 bases, with 10 bases between. CDR1 and CDR2 from the germline V gene are MNHEY and SVGAGI. The CDR3 is CASSYSIYGKLFF. The DNA of the CDR3 is TGTGCCAGCAGTTACTCGATATACGGGAAACTGTTTTTT.

The chain uses TRBV11-3 and TRBJ2-1; possible D gene TRBD1, 5 bases. V was pared by 0 bases and J by 0 bases, with 9 bases between. Germline V gene data show CDR1 as SGHNT and CDR2 as YENEEA. The CDR3 is 16 residues long. The CDR3: CASSLDGAHSYNEQFF. In DNA form, the CDR3 reads TGTGCCAGCAGCTTAGATGGGGCACACTCCTACAATGAGCAGTTCTTC.

The CDR3, as DNA: TGTGCCAGCAGCAGGGGGGGCCCTCTCTCCAATCAGCCCCAGCATTTT. It specifies CASSRGGPLSNQPQHF. The chain is built from TRBV5-5 and TRBJ1-5; D possibly corresponds to TRBD1 (6 bases). Germline-derived CDR1 and CDR2 are SGHKS and YYEKEE (reference sequence). The CDR3 length is 16 residues. V lost 4 bases and J 3 bases, leaving 17 bases between the germline ends.

The chain uses TRBV18 and TRBJ1-5; no reliable D call. Germline CDR1 reads KGHSH; CDR2 reads LQKENI. The V end lost 2 bases, the J end lost 0 bases, and 8 bases lay between the germline ends. The CDR3 loop spans 15 amino acids. In DNA, the CDR3 is TGTGCCAGCTCACCAGAGGGATATAGCAATCAGCCCCAGCATTTT. Translation gives CASSPEGYSNQPQHF.

Here the CDR3 reads CASPFRGTSTDTQYF. The CDR3 DNA reads TGTGCCAGCCCCTTTAGGGGTACTAGCACAGATACGCAGTATTTT. The chain combines TRBV5-8 with TRBJ2-3, with a possible D match to TRBD1 (5 bases). Between the trimmed V and J ends, which lost 7 bases and 0 bases, there was a span of 15 bases. The CDR3 has 15 residues. Germline CDR1 and CDR2: SGHTS and YDEGEE.

The rearrangement links TRBV7-2 to TRBJ2-2; 8 bases are a match to TRBD2. Germline CDR1 SGHTA, CDR2 FQGNSA. The CDR3 is made up of 16 amino acids. J was trimmed by 3 bases and V by 5 bases; bases with no gene match: 8. Written as DNA, the CDR3 is TGTGCCAGCAGCCAGGCAAGCGGGGGCTACACCGGGGAGCTGTTTTTT. This encodes CASSQASGGYTGELFF.

The chain recombines TRBV10-3 with TRBJ1-3, with D tentatively TRBD1 (6 bases). The CDR3 runs to 13 residues. Germline CDR1 is ENHRY and CDR2 is SYGVKD. V lost 3 bases and J 4 bases, leaving 7 bases between the germline ends. In DNA form, the CDR3 reads TGTGCCATCAGTGAACAGGGAGGAAACACCATATATTTT. It specifies CAISEQGGNTIYF.

The rearrangement joins TRBV9 to TRBJ1-3; D is perhaps TRBD1 (5 bases). CDR3 size: 16 residues. Germline CDR1 and CDR2: SGDLS and YYNGEE. Trimming left V 4 bases short and J 4 bases short, with 18 bases between. The CDR3 loop is CASSSKGGAAGNTIYF. The CDR3, as DNA: TGTGCCAGCAGCTCAAAGGGCGGGGCAGCCGGAAACACCATATATTTT.

The chain links TRBV2 to TRBJ1-2; 9 bases align to TRBD1. V dropped 11 bases and J dropped 6; count of bases not matched to a gene: 10. CDR1 and CDR2 from the germline V gene are SNHLY and FYNNEI. The CDR3 is 13 residues long. CDR3 sequence reads: CAFRGTGSDGYTF. The CDR3 DNA sequence: TGTGCCTTCAGGGGGACAGGGTCGGATGGCTACACCTTC.

The rearrangement joins TRBV6-5 to TRBJ2-7; 8 nucleotides align to TRBD1. Per the germline V gene, CDR1 is MNHEY and CDR2 is SVGAGI. The CDR3 extends over 15 amino acids. J gave up 7 bases and V 4 bases, and 12 bases lay outside the gene matches. The CDR3 DNA reads TGTGCCAGCAGTTCGGGACAGGCGGGCCAGTGGGAGCAGTACTTC. Its protein is CASSSGQAGQWEQYF.

V gene TRBV9 combines with J gene TRBJ2-7, with D unresolved. Germline-derived CDR1 and CDR2 are SGDLS and YYNGEE. This CDR3 comprises 14 residues. V was trimmed by 2 bases and J by 5 bases, leaving 14 bases between them. In DNA form, the CDR3 reads TGTGCCAGCAGCGTGATCGGTTTTAGTGACGAGCAGTACTTC. This translates into CASSVIGFSDEQYF. The whole variable domain, remainder taken from reference TRBV9 and TRBJ2-7, is DSGVTQTPKHLITATGQRVTLRCSPRSGDLSVYWYQQSLDQGLQFLIQYYNGEERAKGNILERFSAQQFPDLHSELNLSSLELGDSALYFCASSVIGFSDEQYFGPGTRLTVT.

The rearrangement links TRBV6-5 to TRBJ2-7, with 10 positions matching TRBD1. The CDR3 covers 15 residues. Germline CDR1 and CDR2: MNHEY and SVGAGI. V trimming: 2 bases; J trimming: 3 bases; junction bases outside the gene matches: 4. CDR3 in DNA: TGTGCCAGCAGTTACCTGGGGACAGGGGTCTACGAGCAGTACTTC. It yields the protein CASSYLGTGVYEQYF.

This chain joins TRBV30 and TRBJ1-3; tentatively, D is TRBD1 (6 bases). CDR3 length equals 16 residues. V dropped 5 bases and J dropped 0 bases, with 17 bases sitting between them. The germline gives CDR1 GTSNPN, CDR2 SVGIG (reference sequence). Here the CDR3 DNA reads TGTGCCTGGGGACGACAGGATTTCCACTCTGGAAACACCATATATTTT. As protein: CAWGRQDFHSGNTIYF. The variable domain in full, completed from reference TRBV30 and TRBJ1-3, reads SQTIHQWPATLVQPVGSPLSLECTVEGTSNPNLYWYRQAAGRGLQLLFYSVGIGQISSEVPQNLSASRPQDRQFILSSKKLLLSDSGFYLCAWGRQDFHSGNTIYFGEGSWLTVV.

V gene TRBV5-1 combines with J gene TRBJ2-1; 11 bases align to TRBD2. The CDR3 covers 15 residues. V was clipped by 4 bases and J by 7 bases; unmatched bases: 7. Looked up from germline, CDR1 is SGHRS and CDR2 is YFSETQ. CDR3 nucleotide sequence: TGCGCCAGCAGCATCGAACTAGCGGGGGTTAATGAGCAGTTCTTC. The encoded protein is CASSIELAGVNEQFF.

V usage is TRBV18 and J usage is TRBJ1-3; D gene unclear. The CDR3 totals 17 residues. Between the trimmed V and J ends, which lost 0 bases and 0 bases, there was a span of 12 bases. The germline CDR1 and CDR2 sequences are KGHSH and LQKENI. CDR3 protein: CASSPPVETVSGNTIYF. CDR3 bases: TGTGCCAGCTCACCACCGGTGGAAACAGTCTCTGGAAACACCATATATTTT. Full variable domain (rest looked up from reference TRBV18 and TRBJ1-3): NAGVMQNPRHLVRRRGQEARLRCSPMKGHSHVYWYRQLPEEGLKFMVYLQKENIIDESGMPKERFSAEFPKEGPSILRIQQVVRGDSAAYFCASSPPVETVSGNTIYFGEGSWLTVV.

The chain is built from TRBV28 and TRBJ2-1; the match to TRBD2 covers 11 bases. The germline gives CDR1 MDHEN, CDR2 SYDVKM. The CDR3 sequence is 16 residues long. The V and J ends lost 7 bases and 3 bases, in that order; junction bases with no gene match: 8. The CDR3 nucleotides read TGTGCCAGCATGCAATCCCTAGCGGGAGGCTACAATGAGCAGTTCTTC. Translating gives CASMQSLAGGYNEQFF.

The chain links TRBV5-1 to TRBJ2-2; TRBD1 agrees at 8 bases. The CDR3 is 16 amino acids. The V gene's germline CDR1 is SGHRS and CDR2 YFSETQ. After removal of 6 bases from V and 3 bases from J, the junction contained 10 bases not matched to a gene. CDR3 sequence reads: CASTQGAARDTGELFF. CDR3 nucleotides: TGCGCCAGCACTCAGGGGGCGGCTCGTGACACCGGGGAGCTGTTTTTT.

The chain employs TRBV5-1 and TRBJ1-4; a possible D gene is TRBD1 (5 bases). The CDR3 is 15 amino acids. Germline V gene data show CDR1 as SGHRS and CDR2 as YFSETQ. The ends were cut back, 0 bases at V and 2 bases at J, with 8 bases in the middle. Written as DNA, the CDR3 is TGCGCCAGCAGCTTGGTTGGGGGGACTAATGAAAAACTGTTTTTT. Translation: CASSLVGGTNEKLFF. Looking up the rest from reference TRBV5-1 and TRBJ1-4 gives the full variable domain: KAGVTQTPRYLIKTRGQQVTLSCSPISGHRSVSWYQQTPGQGLQFLFEYFSETQRNKGNFPGRFSGRQFSNSRSEMNVSTLELGDSALYLCASSLVGGTNEKLFFGSGTQLSVL.